A selection of T cell receptor beta chains follows, all from one sample in a study of beta chain features in type 1 diabetes. Some clones are missing from TCRdb's copy, which holds only in-frame ones; the method was immunoSEQ multiplex PCR. The profile shows hundreds of thousands of clones, around 10% of them singletons. The source material was naive CD4+ T cells from blood. The receptors were sampled from a woman aged 25 to 39 in good health. CDR3s include the opening cysteine and the closing phenylalanine or tryptophan. A D gene is named only where the DNA matches it firmly. Expanded clones get a size class; other rows say once, few or many, or leave the size out.

V: TRBV2
D: TRBD1
J: TRBJ1-2
size: -
CDR3: CASKHRGDRVDYGYTF
DNA: TGTGCCAGCAAGCATCGTGGTGACAGGGTGGACTATGGCTACACCTTC

V: TRBV29-1
D: TRBD1
J: TRBJ2-7
size: -
CDR3: CSVMTGVAYEQYF
DNA: TGCAGCGTTATGACAGGGGTTGCCTACGAGCAGTACTTC

V: TRBV18
D: -
J: TRBJ1-4
size: few
CDR3: CASSQTGSTNEKLFF
DNA: TGTGCCAGCTCACAGACAGGTTCTACTAATGAAAAACTGTTTTTT

V: TRBV7-9
D: TRBD2
J: TRBJ2-1
size: few
CDR3: CASRAGLAGVVEQFF
DNA: TGTGCCAGCAGAGCGGGACTAGCGGGAGTAGTTGAGCAGTTCTTC

V: TRBV7-2
D: -
J: TRBJ2-5
size: -
CDR3: CASSLVEKETQYF
DNA: TGTGCCAGCAGCTTAGTTGAGAAAGAGACCCAGTACTTC

V: TRBV5-1
D: -
J: TRBJ1-2
size: few
CDR3: CASSNQNYGYTF
DNA: TGCGCCAGCAGCAACCAGAACTATGGCTACACCTTC

V: TRBV7-2
D: TRBD2
J: TRBJ2-7
size: few
CDR3: CASSLATSRTYEQYF
DNA: TGTGCCAGCAGCTTAGCGACTAGCAGGACCTACGAGCAGTACTTC

V: TRBV15
D: TRBD1
J: TRBJ1-2
size: -
CDR3: CATSRDRGGQYYGYTF
DNA: TGTGCCACCAGCAGAGATCGTGGGGGACAGTACTATGGCTACACCTTC

V: TRBV7-2
D: TRBD1
J: TRBJ2-7
size: few
CDR3: CATSTGSSYEQYF
DNA: TGTGCCACCTCGACAGGGAGCTCCTACGAGCAGTACTTC

V: TRBV5-1
D: TRBD2
J: TRBJ2-1
size: -
CDR3: CASMGLAGGNEQFF
DNA: TGCGCCAGCATGGGACTAGCGGGAGGAAATGAGCAGTTCTTC

V: TRBV7-2
D: -
J: TRBJ2-1
size: few
CDR3: CASSPQGFSYNEQFF
DNA: TGTGCCAGCAGCCCACAGGGTTTCTCCTACAATGAGCAGTTCTTC

V: TRBV7-9
D: -
J: TRBJ2-3
size: few
CDR3: CASSLALASTDTQYF
DNA: TGTGCCAGCAGCTTAGCACTTGCTTCCACAGATACGCAGTATTTT

V: TRBV29-1
D: TRBD1
J: TRBJ1-2
size: many
CDR3: CSVGDREDGYTF
DNA: TGCAGCGTGGGGGACAGGGAAGATGGCTACACCTTC

V: TRBV5-1
D: TRBD2
J: TRBJ2-7
size: few
CDR3: CASSQGPSGSREQYF
DNA: TGCGCCAGCAGCCAAGGCCCTAGCGGGAGTCGCGAGCAGTACTTC

V: TRBV21-1
D: -
J: TRBJ1-1
size: few
CDR3: CASSKSGTLGAFF
DNA: TGTGCCAGCAGCAAGTCTGGGACTCTTGGAGCTTTCTTT

V: TRBV7-2
D: TRBD2
J: TRBJ2-7
size: -
CDR3: CASSSAPAGVVAYEQYF
DNA: TGTGCCAGCAGCTCCGCCCCAGCGGGAGTGGTGGCTTACGAGCAGTACTTC

V: TRBV7-3
D: TRBD2
J: TRBJ2-2
size: few
CDR3: CASSRTSGPPGTGELFF
DNA: TGTGCCAGCAGCCGGACTAGCGGGCCGCCGGGCACCGGGGAGCTGTTTTTT

V: TRBV28
D: -
J: TRBJ1-1
size: -
CDR3: CASSPWGGMNTEAFF
DNA: TGTGCCAGCAGTCCGTGGGGGGGTATGAACACTGAAGCTTTCTTT

V: TRBV4-3
D: -
J: TRBJ1-2
size: -
CDR3: CASSQDSPGQGNYGYTF
DNA: TGCGCCAGCAGCCAAGATAGCCCGGGCCAGGGGAACTATGGCTACACCTTC

V: TRBV29-1
D: -
J: TRBJ1-1
size: -
CDR3: CSYKLVPMNTEAFF
DNA: TGCAGCTATAAGTTGGTCCCTATGAACACTGAAGCTTTCTTT

V: TRBV18
D: TRBD1
J: TRBJ1-4
size: few
CDR3: CASSPTPGGFEKLFF
DNA: TGTGCCAGCTCACCAACTCCAGGGGGTTTTGAAAAACTGTTTTTT

V: TRBV28
D: TRBD1
J: TRBJ1-4
size: -
CDR3: CASSLPGQGANNEKLFF
DNA: TGTGCCAGCAGTTTACCGGGACAGGGGGCGAATAATGAAAAACTGTTTTTT

V: TRBV2
D: TRBD1
J: TRBJ1-2
size: -
CDR3: CASSGQGAVGYTF
DNA: TGTGCCAGCAGTGGGCAGGGGGCTGTCGGCTACACCTTC

V: TRBV19
D: TRBD2
J: TRBJ2-1
size: -
CDR3: CASSIVGLADLGNEQFF
DNA: TGTGCCAGTAGTATAGTTGGGCTAGCGGATCTCGGCAATGAGCAGTTCTTC

V: TRBV27
D: TRBD1
J: TRBJ1-1
size: few
CDR3: CASSRDRNTEAFF
DNA: TGTGCCAGCAGTCGGGACAGAAACACTGAAGCTTTCTTT

V: TRBV15
D: TRBD1
J: TRBJ1-5
size: -
CDR3: CATSRVNRGGQPQHF
DNA: TGTGCCACCAGCAGAGTCAACAGGGGTGGTCAGCCCCAGCATTTT